The 3 T cell receptor beta chains reported below all come from one sample, sequenced in a study of cytomegalovirus exposure and HLA in healthy donors. The PCR employed 60 Vbeta primers together with 13 Jbeta primers. Only in-frame clones appear in the TCRdb table, and some are missing; sequencing was by immunoSEQ multiplex PCR. The sample records roughly 110,000 clones, 74% being singletons. Sequences were obtained from PBMCs. These receptor sequences come from a young man in good health and CMV-seropositive.

The table lists this clone with many counts. The chain is built from TRBV6-1 and TRBJ1-3, with no clear D. The CDR3 is 15 amino acids. V was clipped by 4 bases and J by 7 bases, with 17 bases between them. Germline V gene lookup returns CDR1 MNHNS and CDR2 SASEGT. Here the CDR3 reads CASSVNYPPRNTIYF. CDR3 DNA: TGTGCCAGCAGTGTAAACTACCCCCCACGGAACACCATATATTTT.

V is TRBV5-6 and J is TRBJ2-1, with a tentative D call TRBD1 (5 bases). From germline, CDR1 is SGHDT and CDR2 YYEEEE. The V and J ends lost 1 base and 7 bases respectively, with 27 bases between them. The CDR3 contains 19 residues. The CDR3 coding sequence is TGTGCCAGCAGCTTGTGGTCTGTCGGGTTAAGGGGTGAGGTGAATGAGCAGTTCTTC. This translates into CASSLWSVGLRGEVNEQFF.

This rearrangement joins TRBV11-3 to TRBJ2-5; a weak D match, TRBD1 (6 bases). The J call is uncertain, as TRBJ2-7 better fits the DNA end. The CDR3 runs 14 residues. Germline CDR1 SGHNT, CDR2 YENEEA. The CDR3 DNA follows: TGTGCCAGCAGCCCAAACAGGGCCTCCTACGAGCAGTACTTC. Translated: CASSPNRASYEQYF.